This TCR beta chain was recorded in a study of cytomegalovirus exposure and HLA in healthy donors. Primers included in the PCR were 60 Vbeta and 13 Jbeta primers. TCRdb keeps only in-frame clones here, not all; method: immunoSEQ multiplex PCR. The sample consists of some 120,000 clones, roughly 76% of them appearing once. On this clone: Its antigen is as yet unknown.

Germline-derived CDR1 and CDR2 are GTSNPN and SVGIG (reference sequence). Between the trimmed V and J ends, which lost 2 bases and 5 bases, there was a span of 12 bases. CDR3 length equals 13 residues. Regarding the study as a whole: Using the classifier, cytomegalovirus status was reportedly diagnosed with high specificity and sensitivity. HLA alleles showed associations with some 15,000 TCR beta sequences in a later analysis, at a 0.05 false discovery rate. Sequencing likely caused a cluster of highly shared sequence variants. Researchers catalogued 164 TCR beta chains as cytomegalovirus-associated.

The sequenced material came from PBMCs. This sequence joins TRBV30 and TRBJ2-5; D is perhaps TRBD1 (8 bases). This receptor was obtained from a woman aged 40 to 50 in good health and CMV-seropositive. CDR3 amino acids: CAWSQQGGETQYF. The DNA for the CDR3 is TGTGCCTGGAGTCAACAGGGGGGGGAGACCCAGTACTTC.